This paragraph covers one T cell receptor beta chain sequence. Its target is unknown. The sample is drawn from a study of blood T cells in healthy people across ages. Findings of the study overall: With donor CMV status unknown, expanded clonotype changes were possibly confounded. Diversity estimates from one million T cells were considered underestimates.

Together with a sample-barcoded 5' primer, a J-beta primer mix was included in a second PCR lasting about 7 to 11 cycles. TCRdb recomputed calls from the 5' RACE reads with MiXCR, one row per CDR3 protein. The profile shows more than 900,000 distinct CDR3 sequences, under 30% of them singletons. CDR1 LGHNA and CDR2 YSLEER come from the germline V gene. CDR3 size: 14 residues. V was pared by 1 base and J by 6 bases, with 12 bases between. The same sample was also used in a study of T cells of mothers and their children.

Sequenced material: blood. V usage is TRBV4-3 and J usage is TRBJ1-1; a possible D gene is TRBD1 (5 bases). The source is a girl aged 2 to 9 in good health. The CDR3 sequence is CASSQAGYNAEAFF. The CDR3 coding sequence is TGCGCCAGCAGCCAAGCAGGGTACAACGCTGAAGCTTTCTTT.